The T cell receptor (beta chain) described here comes from a study of cytomegalovirus exposure and HLA in healthy donors. Use of 60 Vbeta and 13 Jbeta primers characterized the PCR. Measured with immunoSEQ multiplex PCR; TCRdb has only the in-frame clones, and not every one. The repertoire shows 200,000 to 250,000 clones; the top ten hold around 1.1%. Trimming removed 6 bases from V and 10 bases from J, with 13 bases in between. The CDR3 length is 12 residues. The germline V gene has CDR1 SGHTA and CDR2 FQGTGA. Points from the study as a whole: A later analysis linked a missense variant in DCLRE1C to the trimming of TCR beta V and J genes. Immune exposure information available was restricted to CMV serostatus.

Remarks on this clone: The antigen remains undetermined.

Sequencing was performed on PBMCs. The chain combines TRBV7-3 with TRBJ2-1, with a possible D match to TRBD1 (6 bases). This clonotype was obtained from a girl aged 2 to 10 in good health and CMV-seropositive. The CDR3 reads CASSQVGGEQFF. For the CDR3, the DNA is TGTGCCAGCAGTCAAGTAGGGGGAGAGCAGTTCTTC. Supplemented by reference TRBV7-3 and TRBJ2-1, the full variable domain reads GAGVSQTPSNKVTEKGKYVELRCDPISGHTALYWYRQSLGQGPEFLIYFQGTGAADDSGLPNDRFFAVRPEGSVSTLKIQRTERGDSAVYLCASSQVGGEQFFGPGTRLTVL.